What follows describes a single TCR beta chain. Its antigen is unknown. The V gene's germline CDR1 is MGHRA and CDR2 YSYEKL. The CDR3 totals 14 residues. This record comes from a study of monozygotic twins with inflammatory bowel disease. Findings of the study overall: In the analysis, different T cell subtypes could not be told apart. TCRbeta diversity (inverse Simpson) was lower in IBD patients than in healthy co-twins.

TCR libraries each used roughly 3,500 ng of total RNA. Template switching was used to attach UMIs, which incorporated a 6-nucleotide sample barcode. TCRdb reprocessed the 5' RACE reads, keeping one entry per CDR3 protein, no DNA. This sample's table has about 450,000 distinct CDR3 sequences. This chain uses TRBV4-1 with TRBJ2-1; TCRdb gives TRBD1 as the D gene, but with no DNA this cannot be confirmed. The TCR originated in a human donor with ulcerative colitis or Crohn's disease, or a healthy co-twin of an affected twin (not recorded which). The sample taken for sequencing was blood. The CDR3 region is CAVSLREESNEQFF.